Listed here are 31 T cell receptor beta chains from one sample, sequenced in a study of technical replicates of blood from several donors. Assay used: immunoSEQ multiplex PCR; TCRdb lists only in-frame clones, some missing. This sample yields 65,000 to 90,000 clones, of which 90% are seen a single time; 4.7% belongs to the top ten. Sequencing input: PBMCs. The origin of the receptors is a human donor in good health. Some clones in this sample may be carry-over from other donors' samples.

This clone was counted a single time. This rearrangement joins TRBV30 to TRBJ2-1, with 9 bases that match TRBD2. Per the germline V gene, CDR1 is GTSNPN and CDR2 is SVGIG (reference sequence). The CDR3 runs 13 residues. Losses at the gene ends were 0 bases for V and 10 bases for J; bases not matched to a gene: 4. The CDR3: CAWSVGREGEQFF. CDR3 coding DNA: TGTGCCTGGAGTGTAGGGCGGGAGGGGGAGCAGTTCTTC.

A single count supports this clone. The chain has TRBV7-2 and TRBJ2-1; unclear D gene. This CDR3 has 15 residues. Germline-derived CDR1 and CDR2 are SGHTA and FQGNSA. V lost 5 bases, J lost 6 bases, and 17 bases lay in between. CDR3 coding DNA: TGTGCCAGCAGCCGCCTGTGGTCAGGTGCCAATGAGCAGTTCTTC. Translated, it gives CASSRLWSGANEQFF. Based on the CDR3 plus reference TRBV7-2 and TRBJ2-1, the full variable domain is GAGVSQSPSNKVTEKGKDVELRCDPISGHTALYWYRQSLGQGLEFLIYFQGNSAPDKSGLPSDRFSAERTGGSVSTLTIQRTQQEDSAVYLCASSRLWSGANEQFFGPGTRLTVL.

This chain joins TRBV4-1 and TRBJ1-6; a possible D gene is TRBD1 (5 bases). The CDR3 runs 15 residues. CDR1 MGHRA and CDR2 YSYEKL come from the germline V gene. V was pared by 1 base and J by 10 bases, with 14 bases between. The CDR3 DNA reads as TGCGCCAGCAGCCAAGCCAGGGTGATATTCTCACCCCTCCACTTT. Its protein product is CASSQARVIFSPLHF.

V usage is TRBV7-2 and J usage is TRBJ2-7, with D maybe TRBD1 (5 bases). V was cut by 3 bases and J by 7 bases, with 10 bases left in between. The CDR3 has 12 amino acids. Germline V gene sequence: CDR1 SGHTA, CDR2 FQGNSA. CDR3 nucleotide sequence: TGTGCCAGCAGCTTCAGGGTTGCGGAGCAGTACTTC. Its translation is CASSFRVAEQYF. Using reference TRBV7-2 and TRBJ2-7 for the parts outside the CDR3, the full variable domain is GAGVSQSPSNKVTEKGKDVELRCDPISGHTALYWYRQSLGQGLEFLIYFQGNSAPDKSGLPSDRFSAERTGGSVSTLTIQRTQQEDSAVYLCASSFRVAEQYFGPGTRLTVT.

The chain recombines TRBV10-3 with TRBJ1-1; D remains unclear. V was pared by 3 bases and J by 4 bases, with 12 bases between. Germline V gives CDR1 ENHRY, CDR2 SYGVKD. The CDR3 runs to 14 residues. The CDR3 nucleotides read TGTGCCATCAGTGACCAGGAGCGGAGCACTGAAGCTTTCTTT. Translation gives CAISDQERSTEAFF.

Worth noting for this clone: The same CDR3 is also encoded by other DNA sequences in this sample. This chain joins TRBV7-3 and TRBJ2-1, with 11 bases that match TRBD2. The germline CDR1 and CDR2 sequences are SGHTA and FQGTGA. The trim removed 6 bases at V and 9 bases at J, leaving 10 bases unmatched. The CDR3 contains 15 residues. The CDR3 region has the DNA TGTGCCAGCAGTCTACAACTAGCGGGAGTTGGTGAGCAGTTCTTC. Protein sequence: CASSLQLAGVGEQFF.

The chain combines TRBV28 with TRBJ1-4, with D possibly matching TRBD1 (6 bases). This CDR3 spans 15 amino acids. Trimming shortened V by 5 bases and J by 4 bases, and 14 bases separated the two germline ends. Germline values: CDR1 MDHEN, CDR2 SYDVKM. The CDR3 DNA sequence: TGTGCCAGCAGTGTCCGGACAGCCGTTAATGAAAAACTGTTTTTT. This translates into CASSVRTAVNEKLFF.

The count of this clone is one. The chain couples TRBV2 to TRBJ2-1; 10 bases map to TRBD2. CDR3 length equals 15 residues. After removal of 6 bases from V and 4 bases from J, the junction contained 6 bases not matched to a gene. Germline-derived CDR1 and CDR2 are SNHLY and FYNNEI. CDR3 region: CASSPGTSVYNEQFF. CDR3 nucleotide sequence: TGTGCCAGCAGCCCCGGGACTAGCGTGTACAATGAGCAGTTCTTC.

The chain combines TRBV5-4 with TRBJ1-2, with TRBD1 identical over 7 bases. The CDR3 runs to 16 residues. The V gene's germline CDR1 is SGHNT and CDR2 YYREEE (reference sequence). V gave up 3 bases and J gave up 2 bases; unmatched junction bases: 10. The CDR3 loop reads CASSWEGDRLNYGYTF. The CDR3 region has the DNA TGTGCCAGCAGCTGGGAAGGGGACAGACTAAACTATGGCTACACCTTC.

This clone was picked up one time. As DNA, the CDR3 is TGTGCCTGGACCCTAGCGGCCCTGAGAACCGGGGAGCTGTTTTTT. Translation gives CAWTLAALRTGELFF. The V call is TRBV30, the J call TRBJ2-2; 7 bases line up with TRBD2. This CDR3 contains 15 residues. Germline V CDR1 and CDR2: GTSNPN, SVGIG (reference sequence). The V segment lost 4 bases and the J segment 5 bases; nucleotides outside the gene matches: 10.

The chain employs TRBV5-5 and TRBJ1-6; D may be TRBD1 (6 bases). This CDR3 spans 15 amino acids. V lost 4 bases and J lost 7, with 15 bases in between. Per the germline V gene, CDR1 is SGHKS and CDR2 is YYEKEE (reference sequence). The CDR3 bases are TGTGCCAGCAGCCGAATAGGACAGCCAAATTCACCCCTCCACTTT. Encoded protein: CASSRIGQPNSPLHF.

The chain's CDR3 is CAISEDSYEQYF. CDR3 bases: TGTGCCATCAGTGAGGACAGCTACGAGCAGTACTTC. The J gene is TRBJ2-7, the V gene TRBV10-3; D is perhaps TRBD1 (5 bases). V lost 2 bases, J lost 3 bases, and 5 bases lay in between. The CDR3 spans 12 residues. CDR1 and CDR2 (germline): ENHRY, SYGVKD.

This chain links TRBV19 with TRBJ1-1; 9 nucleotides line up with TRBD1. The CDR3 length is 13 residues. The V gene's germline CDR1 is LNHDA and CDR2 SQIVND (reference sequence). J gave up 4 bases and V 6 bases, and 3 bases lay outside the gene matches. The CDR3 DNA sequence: TGTGCCAGTAGGACAGGGGGAAGCACTGAAGCTTTCTTT. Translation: CASRTGGSTEAFF.

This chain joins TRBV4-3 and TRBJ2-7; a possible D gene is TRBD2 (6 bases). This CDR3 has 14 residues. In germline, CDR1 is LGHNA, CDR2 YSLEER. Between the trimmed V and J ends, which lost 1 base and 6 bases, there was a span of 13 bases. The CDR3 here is CASSQAPLALEQYF. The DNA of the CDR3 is TGCGCCAGCAGCCAAGCCCCACTAGCTCTCGAGCAGTACTTC.

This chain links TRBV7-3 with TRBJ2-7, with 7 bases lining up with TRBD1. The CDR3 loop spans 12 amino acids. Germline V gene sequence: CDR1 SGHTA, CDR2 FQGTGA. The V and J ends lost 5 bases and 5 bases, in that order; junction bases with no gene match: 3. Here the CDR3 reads CASSHRGDEQYF. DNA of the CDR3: TGTGCCAGCAGCCACAGGGGAGACGAGCAGTACTTC.

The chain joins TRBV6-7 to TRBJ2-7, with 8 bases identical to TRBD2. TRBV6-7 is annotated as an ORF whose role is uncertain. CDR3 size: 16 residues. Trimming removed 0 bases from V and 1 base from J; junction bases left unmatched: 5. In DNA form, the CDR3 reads TGTGCCAGCAGTTACTCGTTGCGGGAGGAGTCCTACGAGCAGTACTTC. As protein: CASSYSLREESYEQYF.

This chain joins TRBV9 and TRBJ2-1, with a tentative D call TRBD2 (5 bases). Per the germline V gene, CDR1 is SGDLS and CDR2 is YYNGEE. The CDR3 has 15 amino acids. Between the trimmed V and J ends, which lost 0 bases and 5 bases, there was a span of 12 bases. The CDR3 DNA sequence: TGTGCCAGCAGCGTAGGGGCTAGCTGGCACAATGAGCAGTTCTTC. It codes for CASSVGASWHNEQFF.

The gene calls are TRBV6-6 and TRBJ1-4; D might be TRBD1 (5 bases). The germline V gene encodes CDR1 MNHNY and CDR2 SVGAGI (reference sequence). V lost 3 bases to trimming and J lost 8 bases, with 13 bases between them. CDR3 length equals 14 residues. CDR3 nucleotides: TGTGCCAGCAGTTATGGGCAGGGTGAAGAAAAACTGTTTTTT. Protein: CASSYGQGEEKLFF.

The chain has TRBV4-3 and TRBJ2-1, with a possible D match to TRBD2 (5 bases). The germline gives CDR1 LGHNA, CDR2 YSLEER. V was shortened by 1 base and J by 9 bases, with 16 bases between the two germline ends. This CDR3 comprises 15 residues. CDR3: CASSQVRGFDGEQFF. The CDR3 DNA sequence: TGCGCCAGCAGCCAAGTTCGCGGGTTCGACGGTGAGCAGTTCTTC.

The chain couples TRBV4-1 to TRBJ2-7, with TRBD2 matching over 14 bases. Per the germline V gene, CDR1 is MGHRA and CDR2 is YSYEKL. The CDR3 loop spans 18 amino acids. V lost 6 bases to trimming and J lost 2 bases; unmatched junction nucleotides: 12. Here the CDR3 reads CASRTTTGTSGSPYEQYF. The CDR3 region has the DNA TGCGCCAGCAGAACAACGACCGGGACTAGCGGGAGCCCCTACGAGCAGTACTTC.

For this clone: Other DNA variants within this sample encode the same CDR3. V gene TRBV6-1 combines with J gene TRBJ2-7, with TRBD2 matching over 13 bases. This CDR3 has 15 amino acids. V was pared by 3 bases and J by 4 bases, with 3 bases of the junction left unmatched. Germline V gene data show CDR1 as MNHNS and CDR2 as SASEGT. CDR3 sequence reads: CASSEGLAGSYEQYF. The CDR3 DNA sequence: TGTGCCAGCAGTGAGGGACTAGCGGGATCTTACGAGCAGTACTTC.

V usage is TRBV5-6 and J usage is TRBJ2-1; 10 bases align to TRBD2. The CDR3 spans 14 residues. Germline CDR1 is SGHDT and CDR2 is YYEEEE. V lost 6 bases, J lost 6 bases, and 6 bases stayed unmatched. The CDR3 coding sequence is TGTGCCAGCACCCTAGCGGGAGAACCCAATGAGCAGTTCTTC. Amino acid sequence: CASTLAGEPNEQFF. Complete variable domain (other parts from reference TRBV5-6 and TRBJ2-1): DAGVTQSPTHLIKTRGQQVTLRCSPKSGHDTVSWYQQALGQGPQFIFQYYEEEERQRGNFPDRFSGHQFPNYSSELNVNALLLGDSALYLCASTLAGEPNEQFFGPGTRLTVL.

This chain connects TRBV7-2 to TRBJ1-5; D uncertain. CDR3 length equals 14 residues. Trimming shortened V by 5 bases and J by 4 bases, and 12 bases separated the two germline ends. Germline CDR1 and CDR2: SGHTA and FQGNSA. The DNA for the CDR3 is TGTGCCAGCAGCCCGATCTCGGGTAATCAGCCCCAGCATTTT. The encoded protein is CASSPISGNQPQHF.

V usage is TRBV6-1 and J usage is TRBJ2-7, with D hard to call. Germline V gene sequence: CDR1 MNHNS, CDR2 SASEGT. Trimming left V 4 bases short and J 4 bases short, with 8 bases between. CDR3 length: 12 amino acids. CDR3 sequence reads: CASSGQSYEQYF. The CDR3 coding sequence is TGTGCCAGCAGTGGTCAGTCGTACGAGCAGTACTTC.

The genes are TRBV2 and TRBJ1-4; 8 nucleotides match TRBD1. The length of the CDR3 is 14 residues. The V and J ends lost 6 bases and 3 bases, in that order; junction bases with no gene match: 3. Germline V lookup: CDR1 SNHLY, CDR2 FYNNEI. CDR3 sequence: CASSDRGPNEKLFF. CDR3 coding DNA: TGTGCCAGCAGCGACAGGGGTCCTAATGAAAAACTGTTTTTT.

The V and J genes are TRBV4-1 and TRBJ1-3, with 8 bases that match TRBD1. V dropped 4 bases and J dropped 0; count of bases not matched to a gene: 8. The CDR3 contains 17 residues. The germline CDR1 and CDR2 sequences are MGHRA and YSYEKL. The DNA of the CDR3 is TGCGCCAGCAGCCGCCCGGGACAGGACCCCTCTGGAAACACCATATATTTT. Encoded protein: CASSRPGQDPSGNTIYF.

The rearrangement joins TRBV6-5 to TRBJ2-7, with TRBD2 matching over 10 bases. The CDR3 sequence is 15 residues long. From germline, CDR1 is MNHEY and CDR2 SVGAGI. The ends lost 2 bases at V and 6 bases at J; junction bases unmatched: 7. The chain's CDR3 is CASSYSQRGGSEQYF. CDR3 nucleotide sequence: TGTGCCAGCAGTTACAGCCAGCGGGGGGGCAGCGAGCAGTACTTC.

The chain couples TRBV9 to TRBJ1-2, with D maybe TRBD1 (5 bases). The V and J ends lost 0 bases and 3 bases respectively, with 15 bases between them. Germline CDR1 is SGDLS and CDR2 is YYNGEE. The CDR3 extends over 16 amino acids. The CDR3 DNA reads TGTGCCAGCAGCGTAGGAGTCAGGGTAACTGACTATGGCTACACCTTC. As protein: CASSVGVRVTDYGYTF.

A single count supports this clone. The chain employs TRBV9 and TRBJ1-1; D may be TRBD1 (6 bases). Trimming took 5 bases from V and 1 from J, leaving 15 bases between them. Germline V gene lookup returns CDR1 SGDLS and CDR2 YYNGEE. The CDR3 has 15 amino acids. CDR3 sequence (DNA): TGTGCCAGCAGTCTCACGGGGGGCGGGAACACTGAAGCTTTCTTT. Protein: CASSLTGGGNTEAFF.

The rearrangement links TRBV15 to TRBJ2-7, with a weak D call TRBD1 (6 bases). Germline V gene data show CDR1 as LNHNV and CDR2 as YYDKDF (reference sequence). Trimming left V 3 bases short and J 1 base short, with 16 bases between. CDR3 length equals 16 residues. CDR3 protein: CATSSLDRPKSYEQYF. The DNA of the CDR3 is TGTGCCACCAGCAGTCTAGACAGGCCGAAGTCCTACGAGCAGTACTTC.

DNA of the CDR3: TGTGCCAGCAGCCCCGATTTGGGGGGGCACTATGGCTACACCTTC. Its protein is CASSPDLGGHYGYTF. This chain uses TRBV7-2 with TRBJ1-2, with D perhaps matching TRBD1 (6 bases). The germline V and J ends were trimmed by 5 bases and 3 bases, with 16 bases remaining between them. Germline values: CDR1 SGHTA, CDR2 FQGNSA. The CDR3 totals 15 residues.